This note documents a single T cell receptor (beta chain) sequence. This clone occurred once. Its binding antigen is unknown. No base qualities exist here, and no much larger clone lies one base off it. This entry comes from a study of T cells in lung cancer brain metastases (dated by TCRdb to the late 2010s). The study in broad terms: Seventeen of the 20 patients had a history of tobacco use, with a median of approximately 40 pack-years. The cohort comprised around 20 patients contributing 40 or so specimens, one primary lung lesion and one brain metastasis each. A median interval of roughly 330 days was observed between acquisition of the primary and brain metastasis specimens. About 90% of the 20 patients received no interval therapy between primary and metastasis resection. The study compared TCR beta CDR3 repertoires between fully resected primary non-small cell lung cancers and paired brain metastases. The average DNA integrity number was about 4 in both primary and metastatic specimens, and the two sites did not differ significantly. The median age of the patients at first diagnosis was around 59 years, and the group included 8 or 9 males and approximately twelve females.

Between roughly 2.24 and 5.5 ug genomic DNA was input per sample, with paired samples receiving equal DNA input. TCR beta libraries were constructed with the immunoSEQ hsTCRbeta Kit, which uses multiplexed V and J gene primers in two PCR steps. The pooled libraries, together with positive and negative controls, were sequenced on an Illumina MiSeq running a 100-cycle paired-end protocol. The source study handled its data this way. Raw data were processed by the immunoSEQ vendor into normalized, annotated TCR beta repertoire reports. Richness was defined as unique clones by nucleotide sequence, with iChao1 and Efron-Thisted estimators extrapolating total richness. Pielou's evenness, Simpson's index, top-ten clone proportional abundance, and Morisita overlap index were used to characterize and compare paired lesions. TCRdb retrieved this table from immuneACCESS and kept in-frame rearrangements only. Not all clones are present; in checked studies, unresolved V genes account for under half, and no reason is known for the remainder. The V and J calls and clone size were taken over from that table, and D and trimming were inferred from the DNA. The sample data list roughly 1,500 clones, and 80% to 90% of these were observed just once. The top ten constitute around 10% of the sample.

The germline V gene sets CDR1 to SGHTA and CDR2 to FQGNSA. CDR3 length: 19 amino acids, cysteine to phenylalanine. Only the CDR3 DNA stays, 57 bases, in frame from base 1. Patients underwent resection for synchronous oligometastatic disease or delayed recurrence of a solitary brain metastasis. To avoid including cancers other than NSCLC, any patient with a history of multiple malignancies was excluded. Using marked H&E slides as a guide, tumor areas were macrodissected from four to six unstained around 9.3 um sections that had been deparaffinized. All specimens were formalin-fixed and paraffin-embedded (FFPE). The AllPrep DNA/RNA FFPE Kit was used to extract genomic DNA. Here is what the overall study found, with its caveats: DNA fragmentation in the FFPE samples may have prevented recovery of the complete infiltrating T cell repertoire. Effects of preoperative corticosteroids on T cell infiltration in brain metastases could not be controlled. Brain metastases contained significantly fewer unique productive clones than the paired primaries (median around 1,500 versus 5,000). Most clones were found to be lesion-specific, and limited overlap was observed between paired lesions (mean Morisita index about 0.22). The ten most abundant clones accounted for a significantly larger fraction of the repertoire in brain metastases than in primaries, which suggests clonal expansion.

The sequencing input was tumor tissue from a brain metastasis. Read against the paper, the sample's cell subset or site label means: paired resected brain metastasis. This sequence was found in a woman in her fifties or sixties with non-small cell lung cancer that had spread to the brain. The chain joins TRBV7-2 to TRBJ2-5; a stretch of 13 junction bases matches TRBD2. The closer fit of TRBJ2-7 to the DNA end suggests the J call may be wrong. The sequence in DNA is TGTGCCAGCAGCTTACAAACCTCGGGACTAGCGGGAAGTGCCTACGAGCAGTACTTC. This codes for CASSLQTSGLAGSAYEQYF.